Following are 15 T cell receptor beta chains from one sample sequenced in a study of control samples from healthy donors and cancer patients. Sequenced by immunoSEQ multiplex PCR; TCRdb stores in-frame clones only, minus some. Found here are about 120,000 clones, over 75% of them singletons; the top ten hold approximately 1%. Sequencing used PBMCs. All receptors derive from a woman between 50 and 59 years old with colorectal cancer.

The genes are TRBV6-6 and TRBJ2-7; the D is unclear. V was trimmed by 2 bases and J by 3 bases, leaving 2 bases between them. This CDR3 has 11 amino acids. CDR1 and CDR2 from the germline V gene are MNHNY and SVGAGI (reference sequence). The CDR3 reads CASSYIYEQYF. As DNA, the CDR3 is TGTGCCAGCAGTTACATCTACGAGCAGTACTTC.

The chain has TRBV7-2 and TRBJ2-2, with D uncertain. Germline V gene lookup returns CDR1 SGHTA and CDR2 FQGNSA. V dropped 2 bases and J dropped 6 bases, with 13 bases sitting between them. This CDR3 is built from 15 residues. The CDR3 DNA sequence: TGTGCCAGCAGCTTACGGCTGTTGGGTCCCGGGGAGCTGTTTTTT. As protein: CASSLRLLGPGELFF.

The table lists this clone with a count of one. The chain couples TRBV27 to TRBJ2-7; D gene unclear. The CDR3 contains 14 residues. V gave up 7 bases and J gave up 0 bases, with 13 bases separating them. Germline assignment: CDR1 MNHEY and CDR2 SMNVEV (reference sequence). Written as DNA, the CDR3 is TGTGCCAGCATGAGGTCTGGGCTCTCCTACGAGCAGTACTTC. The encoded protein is CASMRSGLSYEQYF.

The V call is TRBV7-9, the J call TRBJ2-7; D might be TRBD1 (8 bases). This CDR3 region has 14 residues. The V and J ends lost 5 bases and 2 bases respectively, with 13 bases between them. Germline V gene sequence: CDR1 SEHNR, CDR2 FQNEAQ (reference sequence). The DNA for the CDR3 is TGTGCCAGCAGCGACAGGGGAGGGACCTACGAGCAGTACTTC. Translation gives CASSDRGGTYEQYF.

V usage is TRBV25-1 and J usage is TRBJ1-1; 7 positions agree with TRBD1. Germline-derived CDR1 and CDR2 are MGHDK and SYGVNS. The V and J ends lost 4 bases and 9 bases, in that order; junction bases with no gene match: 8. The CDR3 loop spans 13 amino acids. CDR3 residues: CASSVDRRNKAFF. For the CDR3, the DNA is TGTGCCAGCAGTGTGGACAGGAGAAACAAAGCTTTCTTT. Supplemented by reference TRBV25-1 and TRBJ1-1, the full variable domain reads EADIYQTPRYLVIGTGKKITLECSQTMGHDKMYWYQQDPGMELHLIHYSYGVNSTEKGDLSSESTVSRIRTEHFPLTLESARPSHTSQYLCASSVDRRNKAFFGQGTRLTVV.

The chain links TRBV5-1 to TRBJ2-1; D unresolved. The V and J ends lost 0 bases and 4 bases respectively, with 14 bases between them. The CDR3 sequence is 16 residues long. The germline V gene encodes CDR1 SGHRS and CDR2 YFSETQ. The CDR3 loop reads CASSLVAARAYNEQFF. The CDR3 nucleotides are TGCGCCAGCAGCTTGGTGGCGGCTAGAGCGTACAATGAGCAGTTCTTC.

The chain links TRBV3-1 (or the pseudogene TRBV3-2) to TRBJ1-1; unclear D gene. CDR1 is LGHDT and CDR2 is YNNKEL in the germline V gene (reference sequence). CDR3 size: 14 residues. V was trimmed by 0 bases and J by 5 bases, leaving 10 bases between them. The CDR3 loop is CASSQDPEDTEAFF. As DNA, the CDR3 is TGTGCCAGCAGCCAAGATCCGGAGGATACTGAAGCTTTCTTT.

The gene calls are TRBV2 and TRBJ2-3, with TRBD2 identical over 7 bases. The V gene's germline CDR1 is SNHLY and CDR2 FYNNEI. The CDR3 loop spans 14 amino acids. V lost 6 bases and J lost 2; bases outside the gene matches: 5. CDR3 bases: TGTGCCAGCAGCCCAGGACTAGTCACAGATACGCAGTATTTT. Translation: CASSPGLVTDTQYF. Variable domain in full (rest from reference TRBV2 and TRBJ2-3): EPEVTQTPSHQVTQMGQEVILRCVPISNHLYFYWYRQILGQKVEFLVSFYNNEISEKSEIFDDQFSVERPDGSNFTLKIRSTKLEDSAMYFCASSPGLVTDTQYFGPGTRLTVL.

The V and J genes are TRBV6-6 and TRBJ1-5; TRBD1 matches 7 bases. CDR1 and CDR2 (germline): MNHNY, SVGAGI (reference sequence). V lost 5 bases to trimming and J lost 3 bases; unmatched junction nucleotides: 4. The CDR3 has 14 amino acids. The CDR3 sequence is CASSQGGNNQPQHF. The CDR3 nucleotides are TGTGCCAGCAGTCAAGGGGGCAACAATCAGCCCCAGCATTTT.

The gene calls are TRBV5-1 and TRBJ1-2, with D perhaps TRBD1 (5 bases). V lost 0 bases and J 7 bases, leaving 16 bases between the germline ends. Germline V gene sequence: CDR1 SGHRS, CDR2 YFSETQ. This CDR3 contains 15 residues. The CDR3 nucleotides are TGCGCCAGCAGCTTGGGGGGAGACAGTTCACGTGGCTACACCTTC. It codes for CASSLGGDSSRGYTF.

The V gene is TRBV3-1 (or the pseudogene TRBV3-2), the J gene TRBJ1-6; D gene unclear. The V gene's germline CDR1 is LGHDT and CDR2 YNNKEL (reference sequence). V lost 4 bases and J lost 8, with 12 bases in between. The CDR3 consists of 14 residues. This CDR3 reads CASSRAARDSPLHF. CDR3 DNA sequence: TGTGCCAGCAGCCGGGCGGCCCGCGATTCACCCCTCCACTTT.

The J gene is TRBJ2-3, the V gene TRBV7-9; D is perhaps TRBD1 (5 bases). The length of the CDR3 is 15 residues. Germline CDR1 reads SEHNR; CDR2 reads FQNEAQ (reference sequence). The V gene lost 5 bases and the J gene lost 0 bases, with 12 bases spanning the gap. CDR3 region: CASSQDMFSTDTQYF. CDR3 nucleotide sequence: TGTGCCAGCAGCCAGGACATGTTTAGCACAGATACGCAGTATTTT.

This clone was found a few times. The CDR3 protein is CAWSGSTGAYGTDTQYF. The CDR3 coding sequence is TGTGCCTGGAGTGGATCGACAGGCGCCTACGGCACAGATACGCAGTATTTT. This chain joins TRBV30 and TRBJ2-3; TRBD1 is a possible D gene (6 bases). Trimming removed 1 base at V and 1 base at J, with 18 bases between. Germline values: CDR1 GTSNPN, CDR2 SVGIG (reference sequence). The CDR3 has 17 amino acids.

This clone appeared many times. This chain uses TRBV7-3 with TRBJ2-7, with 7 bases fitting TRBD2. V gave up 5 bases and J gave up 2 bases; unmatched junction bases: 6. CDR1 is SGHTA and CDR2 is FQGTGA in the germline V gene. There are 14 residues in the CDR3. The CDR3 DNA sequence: TGTGCCAGCAGCATCCAGCGGGGACCCTACGAGCAGTACTTC. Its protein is CASSIQRGPYEQYF. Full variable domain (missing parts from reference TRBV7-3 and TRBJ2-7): GAGVSQTPSNKVTEKGKYVELRCDPISGHTALYWYRQSLGQGPEFLIYFQGTGAADDSGLPNDRFFAVRPEGSVSTLKIQRTERGDSAVYLCASSIQRGPYEQYFGPGTRLTVT.

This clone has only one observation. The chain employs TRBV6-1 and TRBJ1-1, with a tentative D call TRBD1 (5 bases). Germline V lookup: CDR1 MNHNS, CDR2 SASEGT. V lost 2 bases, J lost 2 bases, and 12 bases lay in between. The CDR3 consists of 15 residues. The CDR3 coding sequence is TGTGCCAGCAGTGAATATCTAGGGGTCAACACTGAAGCTTTCTTT. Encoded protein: CASSEYLGVNTEAFF.